These 12 T cell receptor beta chains were all obtained from the same sample, sequenced in a study of cytomegalovirus exposure and HLA in healthy donors. 13 Jbeta primers and 60 Vbeta primers were used for the PCR. Only in-frame clones appear in the TCRdb table, and some are missing; sequencing was by immunoSEQ multiplex PCR. Here the sample spans roughly 68,000 clones, 65% to 70% being singletons. The sequenced sample consisted of PBMCs. These receptors were taken from a man in his forties in good health and CMV-seropositive.

This clone turned up a few times. The chain recombines TRBV6-5 with TRBJ1-5; TRBD1 aligns across 7 bases. V lost 6 bases, J lost 5 bases, and 10 bases stayed unmatched. CDR1 and CDR2 (germline): MNHEY, SVGAGI. This CDR3 contains 15 residues. The CDR3 region is CASSRQGSGDQPQHF. The CDR3 nucleotides read TGTGCCAGCAGCCGACAGGGTTCCGGCGATCAGCCCCAGCATTTT.

CDR3 protein: CASSEGIWQANNQPQHF. The CDR3 DNA reads as TGTGCCAGCAGTGAAGGAATTTGGCAGGCCAACAATCAGCCCCAGCATTTT. The chain recombines TRBV6-1 with TRBJ1-5, with D uncertain. V lost 1 base and J lost 3, with 16 bases in between. CDR3 length: 17 amino acids. Germline CDR1 and CDR2: MNHNS and SASEGT.

The genes are TRBV7-8 and TRBJ2-3, with 8 bases identical to TRBD2. CDR3 length: 15 residues. Trimming cost V 1 base and J 3 bases; bases outside gene matches: 3. CDR1 SGHVS and CDR2 FQNEAQ come from the germline V gene. CDR3 in DNA: TGTGCCAGCAGCTTAGGAGGGACTAGGACAGATACGCAGTATTTT. Its translation: CASSLGGTRTDTQYF.

The V and J genes are TRBV5-1 and TRBJ2-3; TRBD2 is a possible D gene (6 bases). The V end lost 0 bases, the J end lost 0 bases, and 11 bases lay between the germline ends. Germline V CDR1 and CDR2: SGHRS, YFSETQ. The CDR3 length is 16 residues. DNA of the CDR3: TGCGCCAGCAGCTTGGTTGCGGGGATTAGCACAGATACGCAGTATTTT. It yields the protein CASSLVAGISTDTQYF.

In its sample, this clone was seen a few times. The chain couples TRBV2 to TRBJ1-6, with 11 bases that match TRBD1. V trimming: 8 bases; J trimming: 9 bases; junction bases outside the gene matches: 9. CDR1 SNHLY and CDR2 FYNNEI come from the germline V gene. The CDR3 totals 15 residues. The CDR3 sequence: CASSNRDRGSSPLHF. The CDR3 nucleotides are TGTGCCAGCTCCAACCGGGACAGGGGGAGTTCACCCCTCCACTTT.

This chain uses TRBV7-6 with TRBJ2-2; D gene ambiguous. Germline V gene lookup returns CDR1 SGHVS and CDR2 FNYEAQ. The germline V and J ends were trimmed by 1 base and 6 bases, with 6 bases remaining between them. The CDR3 has 13 residues. The CDR3 reads CASSLDSAGELFF. DNA of the CDR3: TGTGCCAGCAGCTTAGATTCGGCCGGGGAGCTGTTTTTT.

The chain is built from TRBV9 and TRBJ1-6; possibly TRBD1 for D (5 bases). CDR3 size: 15 residues. Germline loops: CDR1 SGDLS, CDR2 YYNGEE. Trimming stripped 4 bases from V and 6 bases from J, with 14 bases between. The CDR3 DNA follows: TGTGCCAGCAGCCTGGGGCCGGAATTTAATTCACCCCTCCACTTT. Translation: CASSLGPEFNSPLHF.

The chain recombines TRBV18 with TRBJ1-1; 8 nucleotides agree with TRBD1. CDR3 length equals 15 residues. With 4 bases clipped from V and 5 bases from J, the junction kept 9 bases outside the gene matches. CDR1 KGHSH and CDR2 LQKENI come from the germline V gene. The CDR3 region is CASSLPFQGATEAFF. The CDR3 DNA follows: TGTGCCAGCTCACTTCCTTTTCAGGGGGCGACTGAAGCTTTCTTT.

The V and J genes are TRBV7-2 and TRBJ2-3; perhaps TRBD1 as D (5 bases). V was clipped by 5 bases and J by 2 bases, with 14 bases between them. Germline CDR1 and CDR2: SGHTA and FQGNSA. This CDR3 spans 15 amino acids. Written as DNA, the CDR3 is TGTGCCAGCAGCGGTATGGGGCGGAACACAGATACGCAGTATTTT. Its protein product is CASSGMGRNTDTQYF. The full variable domain, with the rest looked up from reference TRBV7-2 and TRBJ2-3, is GAGVSQSPSNKVTEKGKDVELRCDPISGHTALYWYRQSLGQGLEFLIYFQGNSAPDKSGLPSDRFSAERTGGSVSTLTIQRTQQEDSAVYLCASSGMGRNTDTQYFGPGTRLTVL.

The gene calls are TRBV2 and TRBJ2-3; the match to TRBD2 covers 9 bases. The CDR3 is made up of 17 amino acids. The V gene end was trimmed by 8 bases and the J gene end by 2 bases; junction bases not matched to a gene: 14. Looked up from germline, CDR1 is SNHLY and CDR2 is FYNNEI. CDR3 sequence reads: CASEEGWLAGPTDTQYF. The DNA for the CDR3 is TGTGCCAGCGAGGAGGGGTGGCTAGCGGGACCCACAGATACGCAGTATTTT.

The chain is built from TRBV9 and TRBJ2-7; 9 bases match TRBD2. The V gene end was trimmed by 0 bases and the J gene end by 7 bases; junction bases not matched to a gene: 5. Germline V gene data show CDR1 as SGDLS and CDR2 as YYNGEE. CDR3 length: 14 amino acids. The CDR3: CASSVEGTSWEQYF. The CDR3 DNA reads as TGTGCCAGCAGCGTAGAGGGGACTAGCTGGGAGCAGTACTTC.

CDR3 protein: CASSLTGGADTQYF. The CDR3 DNA is TGTGCCAGCAGTTTGACGGGGGGGGCAGATACGCAGTATTTT. The J gene is TRBJ2-3, the V gene TRBV28; 8 nucleotides agree with TRBD2. V was clipped by 3 bases and J by 4 bases; unmatched bases: 3. The CDR3 covers 14 residues. Germline CDR1 and CDR2: MDHEN and SYDVKM.